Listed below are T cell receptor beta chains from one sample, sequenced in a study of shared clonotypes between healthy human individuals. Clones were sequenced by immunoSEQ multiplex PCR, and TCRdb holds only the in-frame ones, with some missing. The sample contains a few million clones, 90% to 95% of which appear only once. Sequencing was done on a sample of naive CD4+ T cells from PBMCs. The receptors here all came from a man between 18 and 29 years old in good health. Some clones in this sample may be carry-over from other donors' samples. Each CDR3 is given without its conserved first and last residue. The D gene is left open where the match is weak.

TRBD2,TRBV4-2,ASSQVGLAGGSPYEQY
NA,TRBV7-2,ASSLGLMGVYEQY
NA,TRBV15,ATSRGLPSGNTIY
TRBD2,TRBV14,ASSQESSGNNEQF
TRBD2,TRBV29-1,SGRLAGSSYNEQF
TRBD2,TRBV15,ATSTWPLAGGPYEQF
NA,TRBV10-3,AISESGGRREKLF
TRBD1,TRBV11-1,ASSPLDRGEFYEQY
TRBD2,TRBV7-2,ASSARENYGRAYQETQY
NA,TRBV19,ASSIVDVPY
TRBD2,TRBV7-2,ASSLPPGGTKETQY
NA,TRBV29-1,SVMVRGSSTEAF
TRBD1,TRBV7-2,ASSLGTGTETQY
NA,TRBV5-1,ASSNDNTEAF
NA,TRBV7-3,ASSPPGRPNEQY
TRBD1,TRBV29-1,SARGGQAGTDTQY
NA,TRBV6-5,ASSYSGGLGTEAF
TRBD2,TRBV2,ASTPLAGGTDTQY
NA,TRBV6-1,ASSVPTGNGYT
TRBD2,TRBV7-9,ASSLVREGLEQF
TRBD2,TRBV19,ASSSGLAGLTDTQY
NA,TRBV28,ASTLPGWVNEQF
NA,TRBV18,ASSPMKVGTEAF
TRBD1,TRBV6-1,ASSGDRAHQPQH
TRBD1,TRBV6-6,ASNPGGVSGYT
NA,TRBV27,ARREGDQPQH
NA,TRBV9,ASSALGNIQY
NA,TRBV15,ATSRRGANTEAF
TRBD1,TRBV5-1,ASSSQGAETQY
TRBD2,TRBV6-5,ASRGLARQETQY
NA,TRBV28,ASSPGQTGELF
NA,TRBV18,ASSPIPTVADTQY